The 27 T cell receptor beta chains below come from one sample, sequenced in a study of blood T cell repertoires in COVID-19. This table comes from immunoSEQ multiplex PCR, and its TCRdb copy is limited to in-frame clones, with some not included. The sample contains some 140,000 clones, roughly 90% of which appear only once. The sequencing input was peripheral blood. These receptor sequences come from a man aged 65 to 79 with active COVID-19.

The chain employs TRBV6-5 and TRBJ2-7; TRBD1 matches at 7 bases. The CDR3 totals 13 residues. V lost 5 bases and J lost 2; bases outside the gene matches: 3. CDR1 and CDR2 (germline): MNHEY, SVGAGI. The CDR3 loop is CASSNRGPYEQYF. In DNA form, the CDR3 reads TGTGCCAGCAGTAACAGGGGACCCTACGAGCAGTACTTC.

The rearrangement uses TRBV4-2 and TRBJ2-5; TRBD2 matches at 8 bases. The DNA end lines up better with TRBJ2-7; the J call may be wrong. The CDR3 is made up of 17 amino acids. Germline lookup yields CDR1 LGHNA and CDR2 YNFKEQ. The CDR3 nucleotides read TGTGCCAGCAGCCAAGATCTTAGCGGGAAAGAGGAAGGCGAGCAGTACTTC. Protein: CASSQDLSGKEEGEQYF.

CDR3 sequence reads: CASSPQPVAERSDYEQYF. The CDR3 DNA reads TGTGCCAGCAGCCCCCAACCGGTGGCGGAGCGATCAGATTACGAGCAGTACTTC. The chain is built from TRBV7-9 and TRBJ2-7, with D unresolved. Germline CDR1 reads SEHNR; CDR2 reads FQNEAQ (reference sequence). This CDR3 comprises 18 residues. V lost 5 bases and J lost 4, with 27 bases in between.

The chain recombines TRBV6-6 with TRBJ1-1; D perhaps matches TRBD1 (5 bases). Trimming removed 6 bases from V and 7 bases from J, with 15 bases in between. The CDR3 length is 13 residues. CDR1 and CDR2 from the germline V gene are MNHNY and SVGAGI (reference sequence). CDR3 amino acids: CASRSSGGNEAFF. DNA for the CDR3: TGTGCCAGCAGATCCAGTGGGGGGAATGAAGCTTTCTTT.

The chain couples TRBV23-1 to TRBJ1-1; D is uncertain. TRBV23-1 is annotated as an ORF whose role is uncertain. V lost 4 bases, J lost 3 bases, and 18 bases lay in between. This CDR3 spans 16 amino acids. CDR3 nucleotides: TGCGCCAGCAGTCCTCTCGGAGAGGCGGTCGACACTGAAGCTTTCTTT. This encodes CASSPLGEAVDTEAFF.

The chain couples TRBV2 to TRBJ1-3; tentative D call: TRBD1 (5 bases). Trimming removed 4 bases at V and 5 bases at J, with 9 bases between. CDR3 length: 13 residues. The germline CDR1 and CDR2 sequences are SNHLY and FYNNEI. The CDR3 loop is CASSVQERNTIYF. Written as DNA, the CDR3 is TGTGCCAGCAGTGTACAGGAGCGAAACACCATATATTTT.

The gene calls are TRBV28 and TRBJ2-7; 10 bases fit TRBD2. The CDR3 contains 14 residues. Germline lookup yields CDR1 MDHEN and CDR2 SYDVKM. Trimming at V came to 2 bases and at J to 4 bases, leaving 2 bases not matched to a gene. The CDR3 reads CASSLASGSYEQYF. The CDR3 DNA reads as TGTGCCAGCAGTTTAGCTAGCGGGAGTTACGAGCAGTACTTC.

The genes are TRBV6-6 and TRBJ1-5; 8 positions match TRBD1. The CDR3 loop spans 14 amino acids. Trimming took 4 bases from V and 2 from J; bases not matched to a gene: 1. Germline V gives CDR1 MNHNY, CDR2 SVGAGI (reference sequence). CDR3 DNA: TGTGCCAGCAGTTTACAGGGGGGCAATCAGCCCCAGCATTTT. Translated, it gives CASSLQGGNQPQHF.

By share, this clone counts as medium-sized. This chain connects TRBV5-6 to TRBJ2-7; tentatively, D is TRBD1 (7 bases). The V end was cut by 5 bases, the J end by 4 bases, with 19 bases between. CDR1 is SGHDT and CDR2 is YYEEEE in the germline V gene. The CDR3 totals 15 residues. The CDR3 spells CASSSLTGTSYEQYF. The CDR3 DNA reads TGTGCCAGCAGTTCACTGACAGGGACTTCGTACGAGCAGTACTTC.

This rearrangement joins TRBV9 to TRBJ2-7; D gene uncertain. Germline V CDR1 and CDR2: SGDLS, YYNGEE. The CDR3 loop spans 14 amino acids. V lost 0 bases and J lost 0, with 7 bases in between. In DNA, the CDR3 is TGTGCCAGCAGCGTAGACCATAGCTCCTACGAGCAGTACTTC. Amino acid sequence: CASSVDHSSYEQYF.

The chain couples TRBV5-1 to TRBJ1-4; D might be TRBD1 (5 bases). The CDR3 contains 14 residues. Trimming took off 1 base at V and 7 bases at J, with 11 bases between the two ends. The germline gives CDR1 SGHRS, CDR2 YFSETQ. The CDR3 here is CASSLSGLGEKLFF. In DNA form, the CDR3 reads TGCGCCAGCAGCTTGTCAGGGCTGGGTGAAAAACTGTTTTTT.

The chain employs TRBV4-3 and TRBJ1-3; D unclear. Trimming stripped 6 bases from V and 0 bases from J, with 9 bases between. CDR3 length: 14 amino acids. Germline V gene sequence: CDR1 LGHNA, CDR2 YSLEER. The CDR3 region is CASSLVISGNTIYF. Here the CDR3 DNA reads TGCGCCAGCAGTCTCGTTATCTCTGGAAACACCATATATTTT.

This chain links TRBV5-1 with TRBJ2-3, with 8 bases identical to TRBD2. The CDR3 is 16 residues long. The V gene end was trimmed by 3 bases and the J gene end by 7 bases; junction bases not matched to a gene: 13. Germline V CDR1 and CDR2: SGHRS, YFSETQ. The CDR3: CASSYGSGAPGYTQYF. CDR3 in DNA: TGCGCCAGCAGCTATGGTAGCGGGGCCCCCGGGTATACGCAGTATTTT.

The chain uses TRBV5-1 and TRBJ2-7, with 10 bases that match TRBD1. The CDR3 contains 15 residues. Losses at the gene ends were 0 bases for V and 4 bases for J; bases not matched to a gene: 4. Germline CDR1 and CDR2: SGHRS and YFSETQ. CDR3 amino acids: CASSLAGTGAYEQYF. The CDR3 DNA is TGCGCCAGCAGCTTGGCCGGGACAGGGGCTTACGAGCAGTACTTC.

This clone came up once. This chain connects TRBV4-3 to TRBJ2-7; TRBD1 matches at 7 bases. There are 14 residues in the CDR3. CDR1 and CDR2 (germline): LGHNA, YSLEER. J was trimmed by 4 bases and V by 3 bases; bases with no gene match: 6. This chain's CDR3 is CASSQDRQGYEQYF. Written as DNA, the CDR3 is TGCGCCAGCAGCCAGGATCGACAGGGTTACGAGCAGTACTTC.

This chain uses TRBV6-5 with TRBJ1-5; TRBD1 aligns across 7 bases. Germline CDR1 MNHEY, CDR2 SVGAGI. V lost 10 bases to trimming and J lost 4 bases; unmatched junction nucleotides: 10. The CDR3 spans 14 residues. CDR3 coding DNA: TGTGCCACTAGGGGGCAGGGCCTTAATCAGCCCCAGCATTTT. Translation: CATRGQGLNQPQHF.

This clone was seen only once. CDR3 amino acids: CASSSQVGGRNYEQYF. The CDR3 region has the DNA TGTGCCAGCAGCAGTCAAGTGGGAGGGCGAAACTACGAGCAGTACTTC. J is TRBJ2-7 and V is TRBV11-2; 7 nucleotides line up with TRBD2. The CDR3 spans 16 residues. Germline-derived CDR1 and CDR2 are SGHAT and FQNNGV. V dropped 5 bases and J dropped 3; count of bases not matched to a gene: 13.

The chain joins TRBV6-6 to TRBJ1-4, with a tentative D call TRBD1 (6 bases). The V gene lost 5 bases and the J gene lost 0 bases, with 13 bases spanning the gap. The CDR3 runs to 16 residues. Germline V gene sequence: CDR1 MNHNY, CDR2 SVGAGI (reference sequence). CDR3 in amino acids: CASSARGFPTNEKLFF. The CDR3 coding sequence is TGTGCCAGCAGTGCCAGGGGATTTCCAACTAATGAAAAACTGTTTTTT.

J is TRBJ2-4 and V is TRBV2, with a tentative D call TRBD1 (6 bases). Germline loops: CDR1 SNHLY, CDR2 FYNNEI. Trimming removed 1 base from V and 3 bases from J, with 10 bases in between. The CDR3 is 15 residues long. CDR3 amino acids: CASSEGTEHKNIQYF. The CDR3 nucleotides read TGTGCCAGCAGTGAAGGGACAGAACACAAAAACATTCAGTACTTC.

The V and J genes are TRBV18 and TRBJ2-7, with D possibly matching TRBD2 (5 bases). The CDR3 has 12 amino acids. Between the trimmed V and J ends, which lost 5 bases and 5 bases, there was a span of 10 bases. The V gene's germline CDR1 is KGHSH and CDR2 LQKENI. The CDR3 loop is CASSSSRDEQYF. CDR3 nucleotides: TGTGCCAGCTCATCGTCGAGGGACGAGCAGTACTTC.

Only one count was recorded for this clone. The rearrangement joins TRBV24-1 to TRBJ2-5; 8 nucleotides align to TRBD1. The length of the CDR3 is 16 residues. CDR1 and CDR2 (germline): KGHDR, SFDVKD. The J segment lost 1 base and the V segment lost 5 bases, leaving 8 bases of the junction unmatched. CDR3 in amino acids: CATSGTGNTLQETQYF. As DNA, the CDR3 is TGTGCCACCAGTGGGACAGGGAACACCCTCCAAGAGACCCAGTACTTC.

The chain joins TRBV24-1 to TRBJ2-1, with 8 positions matching TRBD1. Germline V gene lookup returns CDR1 KGHDR and CDR2 SFDVKD. CDR3 length equals 14 residues. Germline trimming cut 4 bases from V and 7 bases from J; bases unmatched to any gene: 5. CDR3: CATSDQRQGNEQFF. CDR3 bases: TGTGCCACCAGTGACCAAAGACAGGGGAATGAGCAGTTCTTC.

The chain carries TRBV4-2 and TRBJ2-6, with 13 positions matching TRBD2. The CDR3 has 18 amino acids. V gave up 4 bases and J gave up 0 bases; unmatched junction bases: 3. Germline values: CDR1 LGHNA, CDR2 YNFKEQ. The CDR3 protein is CASSRRTSGGSGANVLTF. The CDR3 DNA reads as TGTGCCAGCAGCCGCAGGACTAGCGGGGGCTCTGGGGCCAACGTCCTGACTTTC.

This clone appeared once. The genes are TRBV2 and TRBJ2-3; TRBD1 aligns across 9 bases. Germline-derived CDR1 and CDR2 are SNHLY and FYNNEI. Trimming at V came to 5 bases and at J to 1 base, leaving 4 bases not matched to a gene. The CDR3 sequence is 15 residues long. The DNA of the CDR3 is TGTGCCAGCAGTCTAGGGACAGGGCGCACAGATACGCAGTATTTT. This gives the protein CASSLGTGRTDTQYF.

V is TRBV27 and J is TRBJ1-6; 8 nucleotides line up with TRBD1. The junction had 5 bases not matched to a gene; V was cut back by 6 bases and J by 7 bases. This CDR3 spans 14 amino acids. The germline V gene has CDR1 MNHEY and CDR2 SMNVEV (reference sequence). The CDR3 sequence is CASSLQGANSPLHF. The DNA for the CDR3 is TGTGCCAGCAGCCTCCAGGGGGCCAATTCACCCCTCCACTTT.

This sequence joins TRBV19 and TRBJ2-7; 8 bases are a match to TRBD1. V shed 4 bases, J shed 6 bases, and the junction held 11 bases outside the gene matches. This CDR3 has 15 amino acids. Germline V gene lookup returns CDR1 LNHDA and CDR2 SQIVND (reference sequence). CDR3 protein: CASSTVGQGAGEQYF. The DNA for the CDR3 is TGTGCCAGTAGTACCGTGGGTCAGGGGGCCGGCGAGCAGTACTTC.

The CDR3 nucleotides read TGTGCCAGCAGTTGGAACGGGAGTCCCTCGGACTCCTACGAGCAGTACTTC. Translating it yields CASSWNGSPSDSYEQYF. The rearrangement joins TRBV6-2 or TRBV6-3 to TRBJ2-7; a possible D gene is TRBD2 (6 bases). The V end was cut by 4 bases, the J end by 0 bases, with 19 bases between. The CDR3 consists of 17 residues. Germline V gene data show CDR1 as MNHEY and CDR2 as SVGEGT.